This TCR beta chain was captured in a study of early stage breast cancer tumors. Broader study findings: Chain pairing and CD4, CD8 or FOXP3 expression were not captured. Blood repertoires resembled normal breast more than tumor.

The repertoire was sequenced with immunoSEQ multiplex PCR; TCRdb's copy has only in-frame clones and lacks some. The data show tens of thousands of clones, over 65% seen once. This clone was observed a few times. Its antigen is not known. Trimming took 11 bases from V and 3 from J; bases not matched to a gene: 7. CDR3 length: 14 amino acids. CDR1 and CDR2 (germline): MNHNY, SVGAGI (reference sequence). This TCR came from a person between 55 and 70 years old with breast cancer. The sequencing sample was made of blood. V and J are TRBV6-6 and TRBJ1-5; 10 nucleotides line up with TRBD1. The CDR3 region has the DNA TGTGCCGCAGGGACAGGGGACGCCAATCAGCCCCAGCATTTT. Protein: CAAGTGDANQPQHF.